The 12 T cell receptor beta chains in this list originate from one sample, sequenced in a study of cytomegalovirus exposure and HLA in healthy donors. The PCR was carried out with 60 Vbeta primers and 13 Jbeta primers. Repertoires were generated with immunoSEQ multiplex PCR, while TCRdb's copy carries only in-frame clones and drops some. Among 84,000 or so clones listed, approximately 56% were seen once. The sample was PBMCs. These receptors were obtained from a woman in her twenties or thirties in good health and CMV-seropositive.

A note on this clone: Relative to the germline gene, one junction end is altered; a read error may explain this. The V and J genes are TRBV6-1 and TRBJ1-2; 8 bases line up with TRBD1. The CDR3 runs to 13 residues. Per the germline V gene, CDR1 is MNHNS and CDR2 is SASEGT. Written as DNA, the CDR3 is TGTGCCAGCAGTCAACAGGGGGGCAATGGCTACCCCTTC. It translates to CASSQQGGNGYPF.

The chain links TRBV9 to TRBJ1-6; the D is unclear. The CDR3 covers 14 residues. Germline V gene sequence: CDR1 SGDLS, CDR2 YYNGEE. Trimming left V 5 bases short and J 5 bases short, with 11 bases between. The CDR3 DNA follows: TGTGCCAGCAGTTTTAAGGCGGATAATTCACCCCTCCACTTT. Its protein product is CASSFKADNSPLHF. Variable domain in full (rest from reference TRBV9 and TRBJ1-6): DSGVTQTPKHLITATGQRVTLRCSPRSGDLSVYWYQQSLDQGLQFLIQYYNGEERAKGNILERFSAQQFPDLHSELNLSSLELGDSALYFCASSFKADNSPLHFGNGTRLTVT.

This clone was seen a handful of times. One end of the junction varies from germline; a read error may be responsible. The chain recombines TRBV6-1 with TRBJ1-2, with unresolved D. The CDR3 totals 8 residues. The germline gives CDR1 MNHNS, CDR2 SASEGT. Here the CDR3 reads CASSDRAF. As DNA, the CDR3 is TGTGCCAGCAGTGACCGCGCCTTC.

V usage is TRBV6-5 and J usage is TRBJ2-7, with 7 bases identical to TRBD1. Germline V gives CDR1 MNHEY, CDR2 SVGAGI. With 6 bases clipped from V and 5 bases from J, the junction kept 4 bases outside the gene matches. The CDR3 totals 12 residues. The CDR3 is CASRGTVDEQYF. In DNA form, the CDR3 reads TGTGCCAGCAGGGGGACAGTCGACGAGCAGTACTTC.

The chain is built from TRBV19 and TRBJ1-6, with 7 bases aligning to TRBD1. The trim removed 6 bases at V and 5 bases at J, leaving 7 bases unmatched. Germline assignment: CDR1 LNHDA and CDR2 SQIVND (reference sequence). This CDR3 has 15 residues. The CDR3 DNA follows: TGTGCCAGTAGCGGGTTACAGGGGAATAATTCACCCCTCCACTTT. It yields the protein CASSGLQGNNSPLHF. Full variable domain (rest looked up from reference TRBV19 and TRBJ1-6): DGGITQSPKYLFRKEGQNVTLSCEQNLNHDAMYWYRQDPGQGLRLIYYSQIVNDFQKGDIAEGYSVSREKKESFPLTVTSAQKNPTAFYLCASSGLQGNNSPLHFGNGTRLTVT.

This clone was observed a few times. The chain has TRBV19 and TRBJ1-1; perhaps TRBD1 as D (5 bases). The germline V gene has CDR1 LNHDA and CDR2 SQIVND (reference sequence). The CDR3 totals 15 residues. V gave up 5 bases and J gave up 1 base, with 14 bases separating them. In nucleotides, the CDR3 is TGTGCCAGTAGTTATGCCGACAGACGGAACACTGAAGCTTTCTTT. Its protein product is CASSYADRRNTEAFF.

The chain is built from TRBV6-1 and TRBJ2-5; TRBD1 aligns across 10 bases. The tail of the sequence fits TRBJ2-7 better, so the J call may be wrong. The length of the CDR3 is 14 residues. Germline CDR1 and CDR2: MNHNS and SASEGT. The CDR3 bases are TGTGCCAGCAAGAGGGACAGGGGCGCTTACGAGCAGTACTTC. This gives the protein CASKRDRGAYEQYF.

The chain uses TRBV7-2 and TRBJ1-4; maybe TRBD1 (6 bases). The CDR3 sequence is 12 residues long. The V end was cut by 5 bases, the J end by 15 bases, with 16 bases between. Germline V gene sequence: CDR1 SGHTA, CDR2 FQGNSA. CDR3 sequence: CASSTVGGDVFF. The CDR3 coding sequence is TGTGCCAGCAGCACGGTAGGGGGAGATGTGTTTTTT.

This clone was counted only a few times. The chain employs TRBV28 and TRBJ2-7; maybe TRBD2 (6 bases). The V gene lost 4 bases and the J gene lost 3 bases, with 13 bases spanning the gap. CDR1 and CDR2 from the germline V gene are MDHEN and SYDVKM. The CDR3 runs 14 residues. This CDR3 is CASSSPGGIYEQYF. CDR3 bases: TGTGCCAGCAGTTCCCCCGGGGGTATCTACGAGCAGTACTTC.

This clone was counted between two and nine times. The rearrangement links TRBV6-4 to TRBJ2-7, with 8 positions matching TRBD1. With 4 bases clipped from V and 6 bases from J, the junction kept 5 bases outside the gene matches. Germline CDR1 is MRHNA and CDR2 is SNTAGT. CDR3 length: 13 amino acids. CDR3 sequence: CASSVDRGREQYF. The CDR3 coding sequence is TGTGCCAGCAGTGTCGACAGGGGTCGCGAGCAGTACTTC.

The chain recombines TRBV9 with TRBJ1-6; D unresolved. Germline values: CDR1 SGDLS, CDR2 YYNGEE. The CDR3 spans 15 residues. Trimming pared 4 bases from V and 8 bases from J, leaving 16 bases between. The CDR3 region is CASSRSPVDHSPLHF. CDR3 DNA sequence: TGTGCCAGCAGCAGGAGCCCCGTCGATCATTCACCCCTCCACTTT.

The gene calls are TRBV19 and TRBJ2-6; 7 positions match TRBD1. J was trimmed by 0 bases and V by 5 bases; bases with no gene match: 4. CDR1 is LNHDA, CDR2 SQIVND, per germline (reference sequence). The CDR3 loop spans 16 amino acids. This chain's CDR3 is CASSAAGGSGANVLTF. CDR3 nucleotides: TGTGCCAGTAGTGCTGCAGGGGGCTCTGGGGCCAACGTCCTGACTTTC.